These 32 T cell receptor beta chains originate from one sample sequenced in a study of cytomegalovirus exposure and HLA in healthy donors. Primers: 60 Vbeta forward and 13 Jbeta reverse. Repertoires were generated with immunoSEQ multiplex PCR, while TCRdb's copy carries only in-frame clones and drops some. The sample contains 90,000 to 140,000 clones, over 75% of which appear only once. The sample was PBMCs. The receptors were sampled from a man aged 30-40 years in good health and CMV-seropositive.

This clone was detected only a few times. The chain combines TRBV7-2 with TRBJ2-7; 8 bases match TRBD1. Germline CDR1 SGHTA, CDR2 FQGNSA. This CDR3 is 15 amino acids long. The V segment lost 5 bases and the J segment 0 bases; nucleotides outside the gene matches: 6. The CDR3 bases are TGTGCCAGCAGCCTCGGGACAGGCAGCTCCTACGAGCAGTACTTC. It encodes CASSLGTGSSYEQYF. The full variable domain, with the rest looked up from reference TRBV7-2 and TRBJ2-7, is GAGVSQSPSNKVTEKGKDVELRCDPISGHTALYWYRQSLGQGLEFLIYFQGNSAPDKSGLPSDRFSAERTGGSVSTLTIQRTQQEDSAVYLCASSLGTGSSYEQYFGPGTRLTVT.

The chain joins TRBV4-1 to TRBJ2-5; possibly TRBD2 for D (5 bases). V lost 2 bases and J 5 bases, leaving 9 bases between the germline ends. Germline V gene lookup returns CDR1 MGHRA and CDR2 YSYEKL. This CDR3 is 13 amino acids long. The CDR3 region is CASSQLEEETQYF. CDR3 bases: TGCGCCAGCAGCCAATTGGAGGAGGAGACCCAGTACTTC.

The rearrangement joins TRBV25-1 to TRBJ2-5, with 7 bases lining up with TRBD1. The CDR3 totals 15 residues. Per the germline V gene, CDR1 is MGHDK and CDR2 is SYGVNS. V gave up 7 bases and J gave up 9 bases; unmatched junction bases: 17. The CDR3 is CASTDSGQFGGAQYF. Here the CDR3 DNA reads TGTGCCAGCACCGACTCGGGACAGTTCGGTGGGGCCCAGTACTTC.

V and J are TRBV15 and TRBJ2-2; 11 nucleotides align to TRBD2. The germline V gene encodes CDR1 LNHNV and CDR2 YYDKDF (reference sequence). V lost 0 bases to trimming and J lost 8 bases; unmatched junction nucleotides: 5. This CDR3 region has 16 residues. CDR3 residues: CATSRDIGTSGGELFF. Here the CDR3 DNA reads TGTGCCACCAGCAGAGATATAGGGACTAGCGGTGGGGAGCTGTTTTTT.

This clone was detected only a few times. The V and J genes are TRBV18 and TRBJ1-5; maybe TRBD1 (6 bases). The V gene's germline CDR1 is KGHSH and CDR2 LQKENI. V lost 6 bases and J lost 5, with 11 bases in between. The CDR3 is made up of 13 amino acids. The CDR3 DNA sequence: TGTGCCAGCTCCCAGGGGAGGGATCAGCCCCAGCATTTT. It yields the protein CASSQGRDQPQHF.

The rearrangement uses TRBV21-1 and TRBJ1-2; the D call in the table, TRBD1, was not verified against the DNA. TRBV21-1 is a pseudogene locus. This CDR3 has 14 residues. The CDR3 sequence: CASRNRGRLLGYTF. CDR3 bases: TGTGCCAGCAGGAACAGGGGGCGATTGCTCGGCTACACCTTC.

This clone came up a few times. V and J are TRBV6-5 and TRBJ1-1, with 7 bases identical to TRBD1. This CDR3 is 15 amino acids long. Germline V gene lookup returns CDR1 MNHEY and CDR2 SVGAGI. The trim removed 2 bases at V and 5 bases at J, leaving 8 bases unmatched. The CDR3 coding sequence is TGTGCCAGCAGTTACATAGGGGGCGTTGAGACTGAAGCTTTCTTT. Translated: CASSYIGGVETEAFF.

Only a few counts were recorded for this clone. The chain carries TRBV5-1 and TRBJ2-1, with 10 bases aligning to TRBD2. Unmatched junction bases numbered 6, after V lost 6 bases and J lost 3 bases. CDR1 is SGHRS and CDR2 is YFSETQ in the germline V gene. This CDR3 has 15 amino acids. The CDR3 sequence is CASTLAGGDYNEQFF. The DNA for the CDR3 is TGCGCCAGCACCTTAGCGGGGGGAGACTACAATGAGCAGTTCTTC.

This clone has only a few counts. This chain uses TRBV2 with TRBJ1-1; tentative D call: TRBD1 (6 bases). This CDR3 has 11 residues. Germline-derived CDR1 and CDR2 are SNHLY and FYNNEI. The CDR3 nucleotides are TGTGCTACACGGACAGACACTGAAGCTTTCTTT. It yields the protein CATRTDTEAFF.

This rearrangement joins TRBV5-5 to TRBJ1-5, with 9 bases aligning to TRBD1. V was clipped by 4 bases and J by 4 bases; unmatched bases: 6. CDR1 and CDR2 from the germline V gene are SGHKS and YYEKEE (reference sequence). CDR3 size: 15 residues. The CDR3 loop reads CASSREGQGNQPQHF. CDR3 DNA: TGTGCCAGCAGCAGGGAGGGACAGGGAAATCAGCCCCAGCATTTT.

The chain's CDR3 is CASSGAFYGYTF. CDR3 sequence (DNA): TGCGCCAGCAGCGGGGCTTTCTATGGCTACACCTTC. The chain recombines TRBV5-1 with TRBJ1-2, with D possibly TRBD1 on 5 matching bases. This CDR3 has 12 amino acids. Deletions cut 4 bases from V and 4 bases from J, with 8 bases between. Germline V lookup: CDR1 SGHRS, CDR2 YFSETQ. Variable domain in full (rest from reference TRBV5-1 and TRBJ1-2): KAGVTQTPRYLIKTRGQQVTLSCSPISGHRSVSWYQQTPGQGLQFLFEYFSETQRNKGNFPGRFSGRQFSNSRSEMNVSTLELGDSALYLCASSGAFYGYTFGSGTRLTVV.

V is TRBV11-2 and J is TRBJ2-7; D is perhaps TRBD2 (6 bases). This CDR3 contains 15 residues. V was pared by 4 bases and J by 2 bases, with 15 bases between. Germline CDR1 and CDR2: SGHAT and FQNNGV. The CDR3 DNA is TGTGCCAGCAGCTCGACGGGACTGATTACCTACGAGCAGTACTTC. This gives the protein CASSSTGLITYEQYF.

The chain links TRBV7-9 to TRBJ2-7, with D perhaps matching TRBD2 (5 bases). With 1 base removed from V and 4 bases from J, the gap between germline ends came to 17 bases. Germline V gene lookup returns CDR1 SEHNR and CDR2 FQNEAQ (reference sequence). The CDR3 sequence is 16 residues long. CDR3 nucleotides: TGTGCCAGCAGCTTAGTAGGCGGGTACCACGGATACGAGCAGTACTTC. Translation gives CASSLVGGYHGYEQYF. Full variable domain (outside the CDR3, taken from reference TRBV7-9 and TRBJ2-7): DTGVSQNPRHKITKRGQNVTFRCDPISEHNRLYWYRQTLGQGPEFLTYFQNEAQLEKSRLLSDRFSAERPKGSFSTLEIQRTEQGDSAMYLCASSLVGGYHGYEQYFGPGTRLTVT.

The chain combines TRBV15 with TRBJ2-1; perhaps TRBD1 as D (6 bases). This CDR3 comprises 14 residues. Trimming left V 8 bases short and J 7 bases short, with 18 bases between. Germline V CDR1 and CDR2: LNHNV, YYDKDF (reference sequence). Written as DNA, the CDR3 is TGTGCCACCGAAATGGGGGCTTTGAAGAATGAGCAGTTCTTC. Amino acid sequence: CATEMGALKNEQFF.

The chain recombines TRBV6-5 with TRBJ2-1; 9 nucleotides line up with TRBD2. The CDR3 runs to 15 residues. The V and J ends lost 2 bases and 6 bases, in that order; junction bases with no gene match: 5. Germline V gene data show CDR1 as MNHEY and CDR2 as SVGAGI. The CDR3 here is CASSYGLAGSNEQFF. The CDR3 bases are TGTGCCAGCAGTTACGGGCTAGCGGGGTCCAATGAGCAGTTCTTC.

The genes are TRBV7-2 and TRBJ2-1; 7 positions match TRBD2. There are 14 residues in the CDR3. CDR1 and CDR2 (germline): SGHTA, FQGNSA. V dropped 6 bases and J dropped 9; count of bases not matched to a gene: 11. The CDR3 DNA is TGTGCCAGCAGTCTTACGACTAGCTCAGGTGAGCAGTTCTTC. Translation: CASSLTTSSGEQFF.

This clone appeared once. V is TRBV25-1 and J is TRBJ2-5; TRBD1 aligns across 9 bases. The ends lost 3 bases at V and 5 bases at J; junction bases unmatched: 10. There are 16 residues in the CDR3. Germline V gives CDR1 MGHDK, CDR2 SYGVNS. The CDR3 DNA reads as TGTGCCAGCAGTGACCCCAGGACAGGGGTTGACGAGACCCAGTACTTC. Protein product: CASSDPRTGVDETQYF.

The rearrangement uses TRBV7-9 and TRBJ2-1, with TRBD1 matching 8 bases. V dropped 7 bases and J dropped 6; count of bases not matched to a gene: 8. Germline values: CDR1 SEHNR, CDR2 FQNEAQ (reference sequence). The CDR3 is 14 amino acids. This chain's CDR3 is CASIVTGAGNEQFF. CDR3 DNA: TGTGCCAGCATCGTGACAGGGGCGGGCAATGAGCAGTTCTTC.

This clone was seen a few times. The chain combines TRBV19 with TRBJ1-2; the match to TRBD1 covers 8 bases. From germline, CDR1 is LNHDA and CDR2 SQIVND (reference sequence). This CDR3 contains 14 residues. V gave up 5 bases and J gave up 2 bases; unmatched junction bases: 4. CDR3 protein: CASSGDRGNYGYTF. DNA for the CDR3: TGTGCCAGTAGTGGCGACAGGGGAAACTATGGCTACACCTTC.

The rearrangement links TRBV9 to TRBJ1-4; D is ambiguous. Trimming took off 1 base at V and 4 bases at J, with 14 bases between the two ends. Germline CDR1 and CDR2: SGDLS and YYNGEE. The CDR3 sequence is 16 residues long. Here the CDR3 DNA reads TGTGCCAGCAGCGTACTTGAAGGAGGAGGTAATGAAAAACTGTTTTTT. It is translated as CASSVLEGGGNEKLFF.

This chain uses TRBV27 with TRBJ2-7, with TRBD1 matching 9 bases. The CDR3 contains 15 residues. Trimming at V came to 3 bases and at J to 4 bases, leaving 7 bases not matched to a gene. CDR1 MNHEY and CDR2 SMNVEV come from the germline V gene (reference sequence). DNA for the CDR3: TGTGCCAGCAGTTTGGGGACAGGGTACGGGTACGAGCAGTACTTC. Amino acids: CASSLGTGYGYEQYF.

V and J are TRBV5-6 and TRBJ2-4, with 9 bases aligning to TRBD1. CDR1 and CDR2 (germline): SGHDT, YYEEEE. Losses at the gene ends were 5 bases for V and 6 bases for J; bases not matched to a gene: 6. The CDR3 has 14 residues. This CDR3 reads CASSFGTGRNIQYF. CDR3 coding DNA: TGTGCCAGCAGTTTCGGGACAGGGCGAAACATTCAGTACTTC.

The rearrangement links TRBV2 to TRBJ2-1; tentatively, D is TRBD2 (6 bases). This CDR3 has 15 amino acids. Germline V lookup: CDR1 SNHLY, CDR2 FYNNEI. V was clipped by 6 bases and J by 0 bases, with 12 bases between them. The CDR3 is CASRKEGSSYNEQFF. CDR3 DNA sequence: TGTGCCAGCAGGAAGGAGGGGAGCTCCTACAATGAGCAGTTCTTC. Full variable domain (outside the CDR3, taken from reference TRBV2 and TRBJ2-1): EPEVTQTPSHQVTQMGQEVILRCVPISNHLYFYWYRQILGQKVEFLVSFYNNEISEKSEIFDDQFSVERPDGSNFTLKIRSTKLEDSAMYFCASRKEGSSYNEQFFGPGTRLTVL.

This clone turned up a few times. The genes are TRBV2 and TRBJ2-1, with a weak D call TRBD1 (6 bases). V was pared by 6 bases and J by 8 bases, with 8 bases between. The CDR3 consists of 11 residues. Germline lookup yields CDR1 SNHLY and CDR2 FYNNEI. CDR3 coding DNA: TGTGCCAGCAGCAGGGGCTATGAGCAGTTCTTC. Its protein is CASSRGYEQFF.

The rearrangement links TRBV6-5 to TRBJ1-1; 7 bases are shared with TRBD1. Unmatched junction bases numbered 4, after V lost 4 bases and J lost 5 bases. The CDR3 extends over 13 amino acids. CDR1 and CDR2 from the germline V gene are MNHEY and SVGAGI. The CDR3 sequence is CASSSAGGTEAFF. The DNA of the CDR3 is TGTGCCAGCAGTTCGGCAGGGGGGACTGAAGCTTTCTTT.

The chain carries TRBV5-1 and TRBJ2-1, with TRBD1 matching 9 bases. Germline values: CDR1 SGHRS, CDR2 YFSETQ. The CDR3 sequence is 15 residues long. V trimming: 0 bases; J trimming: 5 bases; junction bases outside the gene matches: 3. The chain's CDR3 is CASSLDGQGNNEQFF. The CDR3 nucleotides read TGCGCCAGCAGCTTGGACGGACAGGGGAACAATGAGCAGTTCTTC.

This clone has just a few counts. The V gene is TRBV5-6, the J gene TRBJ1-1; tentative D call: TRBD1 (6 bases). The CDR3 is made up of 16 amino acids. Germline values: CDR1 SGHDT, CDR2 YYEEEE. V lost 1 base to trimming and J lost 2 bases, with 15 bases between them. CDR3 coding DNA: TGTGCCAGCAGCTTGATGTCGGGACATCCTAACACTGAAGCTTTCTTT. Translating gives CASSLMSGHPNTEAFF. The full variable domain, with the rest looked up from reference TRBV5-6 and TRBJ1-1, is DAGVTQSPTHLIKTRGQQVTLRCSPKSGHDTVSWYQQALGQGPQFIFQYYEEEERQRGNFPDRFSGHQFPNYSSELNVNALLLGDSALYLCASSLMSGHPNTEAFFGQGTRLTVV.

V and J are TRBV5-4 and TRBJ1-1; possible D gene TRBD1, 5 bases. Deletions cut 5 bases from V and 1 base from J, with 15 bases between. This CDR3 has 15 amino acids. Per germline, CDR1 SGHNT and CDR2 YYREEE (reference sequence). This chain's CDR3 is CASRPPSGANTEAFF. In nucleotides, the CDR3 is TGTGCCAGCAGGCCCCCAAGCGGGGCGAACACTGAAGCTTTCTTT.

The rearrangement uses TRBV5-6 and TRBJ2-7; 10 bases align to TRBD1. The CDR3 sequence is 13 residues long. J gave up 5 bases and V 7 bases, and 6 bases lay outside the gene matches. The germline V gene encodes CDR1 SGHDT and CDR2 YYEEEE. CDR3 nucleotide sequence: TGTGCCAGCCGATCGACAGGGGGCAACGAGCAGTACTTC. It encodes CASRSTGGNEQYF.

A remark on this clone: The junction differs from germline at one of its ends, possibly a read error. The sample holds other DNA sequences that translate to the same CDR3. This chain joins TRBV6-5 and TRBJ1-6, with D perhaps TRBD1 (5 bases). The CDR3 is 14 amino acids. Per germline, CDR1 MNHEY and CDR2 SVGAGI. CDR3 in amino acids: CASSYQGGYSPLHF. The CDR3 bases are TGTGCCAGCAGTTATCAGGGAGGGTATTCCCCCCTCCACTTT.

This clone occurred once. V gene TRBV10-3 combines with J gene TRBJ1-2; TRBD1 agrees at 9 bases. The CDR3 runs 12 residues. Germline V lookup: CDR1 ENHRY, CDR2 SYGVKD. V lost 7 bases, J lost 8 bases, and 5 bases stayed unmatched. The CDR3 nucleotides read TGTGCCATCAAAATAACAGGGGGCGGCTACACCTTC. Translating it yields CAIKITGGGYTF.

The chain carries TRBV5-1 and TRBJ1-2, with TRBD1 identical over 7 bases. Trimming cost V 4 bases and J 5 bases; bases outside gene matches: 17. The CDR3 spans 17 residues. The germline gives CDR1 SGHRS, CDR2 YFSETQ. CDR3 sequence reads: CASSLQKWDRGDYGYTF. The CDR3 nucleotides are TGCGCCAGCAGCCTTCAAAAATGGGACAGAGGGGATTATGGCTACACCTTC. Based on the CDR3 plus reference TRBV5-1 and TRBJ1-2, the full variable domain is KAGVTQTPRYLIKTRGQQVTLSCSPISGHRSVSWYQQTPGQGLQFLFEYFSETQRNKGNFPGRFSGRQFSNSRSEMNVSTLELGDSALYLCASSLQKWDRGDYGYTFGSGTRLTVV.